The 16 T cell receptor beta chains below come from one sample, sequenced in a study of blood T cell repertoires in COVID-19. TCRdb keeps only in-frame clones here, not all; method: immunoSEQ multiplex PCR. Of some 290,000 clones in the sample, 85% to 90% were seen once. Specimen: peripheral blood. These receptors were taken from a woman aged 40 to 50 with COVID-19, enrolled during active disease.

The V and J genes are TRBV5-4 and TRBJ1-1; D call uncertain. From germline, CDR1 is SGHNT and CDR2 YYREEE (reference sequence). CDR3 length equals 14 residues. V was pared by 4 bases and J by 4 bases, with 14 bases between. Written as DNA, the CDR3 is TGTGCCAGCAGCCCCCAAGGGAGCGGCACTGAAGCTTTCTTT. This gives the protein CASSPQGSGTEAFF.

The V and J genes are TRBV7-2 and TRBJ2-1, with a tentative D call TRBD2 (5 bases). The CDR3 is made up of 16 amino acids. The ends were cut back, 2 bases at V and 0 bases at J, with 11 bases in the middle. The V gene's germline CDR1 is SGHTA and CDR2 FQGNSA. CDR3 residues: CASSLSGSSSYNEQFF. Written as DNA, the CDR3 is TGTGCCAGCAGCTTATCGGGGTCGAGCTCCTACAATGAGCAGTTCTTC.

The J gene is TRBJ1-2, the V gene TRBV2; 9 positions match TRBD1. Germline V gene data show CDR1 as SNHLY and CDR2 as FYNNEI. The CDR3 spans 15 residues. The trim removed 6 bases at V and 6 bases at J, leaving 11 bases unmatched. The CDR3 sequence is CASRHSGTGRNGYTF. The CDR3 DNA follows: TGTGCCAGCAGGCACTCCGGGACAGGGAGGAATGGCTACACCTTC.

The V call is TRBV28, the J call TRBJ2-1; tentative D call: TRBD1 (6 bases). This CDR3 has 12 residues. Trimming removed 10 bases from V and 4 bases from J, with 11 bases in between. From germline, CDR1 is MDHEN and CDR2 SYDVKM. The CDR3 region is CANRQVYNEQFF. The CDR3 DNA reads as TGTGCCAATAGACAGGTTTACAATGAGCAGTTCTTC.

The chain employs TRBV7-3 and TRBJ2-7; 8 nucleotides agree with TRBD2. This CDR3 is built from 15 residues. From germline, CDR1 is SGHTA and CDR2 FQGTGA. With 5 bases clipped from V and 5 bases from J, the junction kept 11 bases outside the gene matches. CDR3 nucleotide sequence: TGTGCCAGCAGCCCAGTCAGCGGGAGAAGCAACGAGCAGTACTTC. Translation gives CASSPVSGRSNEQYF.

The CDR3 reads CASSNTPRAPYGYTF. The CDR3 coding sequence is TGTGCCAGCAGTAATACCCCCAGGGCTCCCTATGGCTACACCTTC. The chain combines TRBV6-5 with TRBJ1-2, with D possibly matching TRBD1 (5 bases). Germline CDR1 and CDR2: MNHEY and SVGAGI. Trimming left V 5 bases short and J 4 bases short, with 17 bases between. This CDR3 is 15 amino acids long.

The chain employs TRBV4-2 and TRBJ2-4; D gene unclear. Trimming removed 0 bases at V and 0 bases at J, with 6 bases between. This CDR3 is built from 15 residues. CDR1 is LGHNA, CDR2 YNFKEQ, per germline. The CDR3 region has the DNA TGTGCCAGCAGCCAAGACATACTAGCCAAAAACATTCAGTACTTC. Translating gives CASSQDILAKNIQYF.

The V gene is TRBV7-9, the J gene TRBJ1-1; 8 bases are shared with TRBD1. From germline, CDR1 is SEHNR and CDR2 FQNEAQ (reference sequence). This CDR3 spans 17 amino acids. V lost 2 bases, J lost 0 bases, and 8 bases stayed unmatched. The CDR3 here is CASSLFPGGNLNTEAFF. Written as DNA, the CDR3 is TGTGCCAGCAGCTTATTTCCAGGGGGCAACTTGAACACTGAAGCTTTCTTT.

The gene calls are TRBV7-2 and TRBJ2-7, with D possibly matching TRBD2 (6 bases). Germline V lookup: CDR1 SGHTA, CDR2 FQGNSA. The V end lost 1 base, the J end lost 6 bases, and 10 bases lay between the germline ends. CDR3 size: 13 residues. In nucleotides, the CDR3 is TGTGCCAGCAGCTTAGGGAGGGCTCTCGAGCAGTACTTC. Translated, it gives CASSLGRALEQYF.

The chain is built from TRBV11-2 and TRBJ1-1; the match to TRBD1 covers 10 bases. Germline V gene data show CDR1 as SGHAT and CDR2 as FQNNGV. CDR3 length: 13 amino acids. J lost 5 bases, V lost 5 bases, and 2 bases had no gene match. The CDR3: CASSPDRGTEAFF. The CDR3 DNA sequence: TGTGCCAGCAGCCCGGACAGGGGGACTGAAGCTTTCTTT.

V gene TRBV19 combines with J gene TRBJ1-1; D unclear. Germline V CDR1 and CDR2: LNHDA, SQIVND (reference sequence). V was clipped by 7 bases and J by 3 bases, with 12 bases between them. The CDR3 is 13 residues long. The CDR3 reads CASKFGGDTEAFF. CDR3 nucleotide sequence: TGTGCCAGTAAATTCGGCGGCGACACTGAAGCTTTCTTT.

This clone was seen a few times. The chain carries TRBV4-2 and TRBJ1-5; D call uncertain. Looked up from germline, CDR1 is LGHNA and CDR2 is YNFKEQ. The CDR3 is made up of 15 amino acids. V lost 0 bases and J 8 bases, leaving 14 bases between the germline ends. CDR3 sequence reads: CASSQESGESEPQHF. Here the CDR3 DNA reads TGTGCCAGCAGCCAAGAGTCCGGGGAATCGGAGCCCCAGCATTTT.

The CDR3 coding sequence is TGTGCCAGCAGCTTAGTTCGGGGGAGATGGACTGAAGCTTTCTTT. This encodes CASSLVRGRWTEAFF. The rearrangement links TRBV7-2 to TRBJ1-1, with D perhaps matching TRBD1 (5 bases). CDR1 and CDR2 (germline): SGHTA, FQGNSA. With 1 base removed from V and 5 bases from J, the gap between germline ends came to 14 bases. CDR3 length: 15 residues.

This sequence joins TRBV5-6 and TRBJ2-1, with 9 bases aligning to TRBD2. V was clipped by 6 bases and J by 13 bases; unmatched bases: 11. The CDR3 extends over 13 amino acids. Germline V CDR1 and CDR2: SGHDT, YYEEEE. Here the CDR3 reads CASTPWGLAFQFF. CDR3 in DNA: TGTGCCAGCACCCCGTGGGGACTAGCTTTTCAGTTCTTC.

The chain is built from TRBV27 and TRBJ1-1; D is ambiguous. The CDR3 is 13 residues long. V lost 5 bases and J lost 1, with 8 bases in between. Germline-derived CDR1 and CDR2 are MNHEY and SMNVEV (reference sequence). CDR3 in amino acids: CASSTITNTEAFF. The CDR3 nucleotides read TGTGCCAGCAGTACAATTACGAACACTGAAGCTTTCTTT.

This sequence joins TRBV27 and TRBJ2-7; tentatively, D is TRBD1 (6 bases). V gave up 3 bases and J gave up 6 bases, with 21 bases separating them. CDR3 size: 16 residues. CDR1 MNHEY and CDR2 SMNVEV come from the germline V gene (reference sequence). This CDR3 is CASSFSPDSPSSEQYF. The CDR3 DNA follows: TGTGCCAGCAGTTTTTCCCCGGACAGCCCTTCGTCCGAGCAGTACTTC.